The 25 T cell receptor beta chains listed next were all sequenced from one sample in a study of cytomegalovirus exposure and HLA in healthy donors (dated by TCRdb to about 2017). Library preparation used the immunoSEQ multiplex PCR assay. A mixture of 60 forward primers for TCR Vbeta segments and 13 reverse primers for TCR Jbeta segments was used in the multiplex PCR. Imported from immuneACCESS, the table was reduced by TCRdb to in-frame sequences with V and J called. These copies leave out some clones; in studies compared against another copy, an unresolved V gene accounts for under half, and the cause of the remainder is not known. A total of about 98,000 clones appear in this sample, under 75% of them only once. Under 2.5% of the sample is in the top ten clones. Sequences were obtained from PBMCs. The receptors here all came from a man aged 45-65 years in good health and CMV-seronegative.

This clone showed up just a few times. The chain joins TRBV9 to TRBJ2-3, with a possible D match to TRBD1 (6 bases). The CDR3 runs to 15 residues. The V gene's germline CDR1 is SGDLS and CDR2 YYNGEE. Trimming stripped 3 bases from V and 0 bases from J, with 11 bases between. CDR3 amino acids: CASSAGQASTDTQYF. The CDR3, as DNA: TGTGCCAGCAGCGCGGGACAAGCTAGCACAGATACGCAGTATTTT.

CDR3 DNA sequence: TGCGCCAGCAGCTTGGTAAGCAATCAGCCCCAGCATTTT. This sequence encodes CASSLVSNQPQHF. This chain uses TRBV5-1 with TRBJ1-5; D remains ambiguous. Trimming cost V 0 bases and J 1 base, with 2 bases left between them. This CDR3 contains 13 residues. Germline lookup yields CDR1 SGHRS and CDR2 YFSETQ.

In this sample, this clone is medium-sized. This CDR3 is CASTETALNTEAFF. The CDR3 bases are TGTGCCAGCACCGAGACAGCTTTGAACACTGAAGCTTTCTTT. V is TRBV7-9 and J is TRBJ1-1, with TRBD1 as a possible D gene (5 bases). There are 14 residues in the CDR3. V was pared by 7 bases and J by 0 bases, with 12 bases between. Germline loops: CDR1 SEHNR, CDR2 FQNEAQ (reference sequence). Complete variable domain (other parts from reference TRBV7-9 and TRBJ1-1): DTGVSQNPRHKITKRGQNVTFRCDPISEHNRLYWYRQTLGQGPEFLTYFQNEAQLEKSRLLSDRFSAERPKGSFSTLEIQRTEQGDSAMYLCASTETALNTEAFFGQGTRLTVV.

The chain carries TRBV11-2 and TRBJ2-2; 9 bases fit TRBD2. Germline trimming cut 5 bases from V and 3 bases from J; bases unmatched to any gene: 16. CDR3 length equals 19 residues. Germline assignment: CDR1 SGHAT and CDR2 FQNNGV. CDR3 nucleotides: TGTGCCAGCAGCCCAGGTTTCATGGGTAGCGGGAGAGACACCGGGGAGCTGTTTTTT. It specifies CASSPGFMGSGRDTGELFF.

The chain couples TRBV7-9 to TRBJ1-1; tentatively, D is TRBD1 (5 bases). The germline V gene has CDR1 SEHNR and CDR2 FQNEAQ (reference sequence). V was shortened by 6 bases and J by 1 base, with 9 bases between the two germline ends. This CDR3 has 13 amino acids. The CDR3 coding sequence is TGTGCCAGCAGGCCCACAGGGAACACTGAAGCTTTCTTT. Encoded protein: CASRPTGNTEAFF.

This clone was recorded only once. The CDR3 protein is CASSGGPGQAGTDTQYF. DNA for the CDR3: TGTGCCAGCAGTGGGGGCCCGGGACAGGCGGGGACAGATACGCAGTATTTT. This chain uses TRBV6-1 with TRBJ2-3; 8 bases fit TRBD1. The V gene's germline CDR1 is MNHNS and CDR2 SASEGT. V lost 4 bases, J lost 3 bases, and 12 bases stayed unmatched. The CDR3 has 17 amino acids.

This clone was recorded a few times. As DNA, the CDR3 is TGTGCCAGTAGTCTCCGGACATTCTACGAGCAGTACTTC. As protein: CASSLRTFYEQYF. The rearrangement joins TRBV19 to TRBJ2-7; D is possibly TRBD1 (5 bases). The V gene lost 5 bases and the J gene lost 3 bases, with 11 bases spanning the gap. CDR1 and CDR2 from the germline V gene are LNHDA and SQIVND (reference sequence). The CDR3 loop spans 13 amino acids.

The chain combines TRBV4-3 with TRBJ2-2; no reliable D call. The V gene's germline CDR1 is LGHNA and CDR2 YSLEER. The CDR3 runs to 14 residues. Trimming stripped 4 bases from V and 1 base from J, with 7 bases between. The CDR3 sequence: CASSPTLNTGELFF. CDR3 coding DNA: TGCGCCAGCAGCCCTACCTTGAACACCGGGGAGCTGTTTTTT.

In its sample, this clone was seen once. J is TRBJ2-1 and V is TRBV11-3; the D gene is possibly TRBD2 (6 bases). The germline V gene has CDR1 SGHNT and CDR2 YENEEA. The V gene lost 5 bases and the J gene lost 8 bases, with 22 bases spanning the gap. The CDR3 totals 16 residues. The CDR3 loop is CASSPMPGGPGDEQFF. The CDR3 bases are TGTGCCAGCAGCCCGATGCCGGGCGGGCCGGGGGATGAGCAGTTCTTC.

The chain employs TRBV10-3 and TRBJ1-2, with 9 bases identical to TRBD1. Germline V gene data show CDR1 as ENHRY and CDR2 as SYGVKD. The CDR3 contains 12 residues. Germline trimming cut 10 bases from V and 6 bases from J; bases unmatched to any gene: 6. CDR3 sequence: CATRDRVDGYTF. CDR3 nucleotides: TGTGCCACCCGGGACAGGGTCGATGGCTACACCTTC.

In DNA form, the CDR3 reads TGTGCCAGCAGCTTGGACGGGACAGGCTCCTACGAGCAGTACTTC. This gives the protein CASSLDGTGSYEQYF. This rearrangement joins TRBV5-4 to TRBJ2-7; TRBD1 matches at 8 bases. The CDR3 totals 15 residues. Germline V lookup: CDR1 SGHNT, CDR2 YYREEE (reference sequence). The V and J ends lost 0 bases and 0 bases, in that order; junction bases with no gene match: 2.

The V call is TRBV6-5, the J call TRBJ2-7; unclear D gene. With 0 bases removed from V and 3 bases from J, the gap between germline ends came to 9 bases. Germline CDR1 is MNHEY and CDR2 is SVGAGI. CDR3 length: 14 amino acids. The CDR3 nucleotides read TGTGCCAGCAGTTACTCGTCAAGCGTCTACGAGCAGTACTTC. Translating gives CASSYSSSVYEQYF.

This clone has more than one count but fewer than ten. This sequence joins TRBV19 and TRBJ1-2; 8 bases fit TRBD1. The CDR3 has 18 residues. V lost 1 base, J lost 0 bases, and 10 bases stayed unmatched. CDR1 is LNHDA, CDR2 SQIVND, per germline (reference sequence). For the CDR3, the DNA is TGTGCCAGTAGTATAGGCGGGGACAGGCGATATCCTAACTATGGCTACACCTTC. Translated: CASSIGGDRRYPNYGYTF. Looking up the rest from reference TRBV19 and TRBJ1-2 gives the full variable domain: DGGITQSPKYLFRKEGQNVTLSCEQNLNHDAMYWYRQDPGQGLRLIYYSQIVNDFQKGDIAEGYSVSREKKESFPLTVTSAQKNPTAFYLCASSIGGDRRYPNYGYTFGSGTRLTVV.

The chain recombines TRBV11-2 with TRBJ2-7; 7 nucleotides match TRBD1. CDR3 length: 13 residues. Germline CDR1 and CDR2: SGHAT and FQNNGV. Trimming cost V 5 bases and J 2 bases; bases outside gene matches: 3. The CDR3 nucleotides read TGTGCCAGCAGCCCGGACAGGCCCTACGAGCAGTACTTC. This codes for CASSPDRPYEQYF.

This clone has more than one count but fewer than ten. The J gene is TRBJ1-3, the V gene TRBV4-2, with 11 bases fitting TRBD1. J was trimmed by 4 bases and V by 4 bases; bases with no gene match: 6. Germline CDR1 LGHNA, CDR2 YNFKEQ. CDR3 size: 16 residues. The CDR3 loop reads CASSLGQGAEGNTIYF. The CDR3 region has the DNA TGTGCCAGCAGCCTCGGACAGGGGGCGGAAGGAAACACCATATATTTT.

The chain is built from TRBV7-3 and TRBJ2-3; D not certain. The CDR3 sequence is 14 residues long. The V gene lost 5 bases and the J gene lost 8 bases, with 17 bases spanning the gap. Per germline, CDR1 SGHTA and CDR2 FQGTGA. In DNA form, the CDR3 reads TGTGCCAGCAGCCCGCATCAGGCCCCCGGTACGCAGTATTTT. Protein product: CASSPHQAPGTQYF.

The chain uses TRBV6-6 and TRBJ2-7, with TRBD1 matching 8 bases. Germline lookup yields CDR1 MNHNY and CDR2 SVGAGI (reference sequence). V dropped 1 base and J dropped 3; count of bases not matched to a gene: 8. The CDR3 is 16 residues long. The CDR3 coding sequence is TGTGCCAGCAGTTACTTCGGGGCAGGGGGCTTCTACGAGCAGTACTTC. Its protein product is CASSYFGAGGFYEQYF.

This clone was seen just once. The chain has TRBV19 and TRBJ1-2; the match to TRBD1 covers 9 bases. The V gene end was trimmed by 4 bases and the J gene end by 7 bases; junction bases not matched to a gene: 7. The length of the CDR3 is 14 residues. Germline V lookup: CDR1 LNHDA, CDR2 SQIVND (reference sequence). CDR3 sequence reads: CASSNPGQGGGYTF. The CDR3 DNA sequence: TGTGCCAGTAGTAACCCGGGACAGGGTGGTGGCTACACCTTC.

J is TRBJ2-3 and V is TRBV7-2, with no clear D. This CDR3 is 12 amino acids long. The V and J ends lost 6 bases and 2 bases respectively, with 6 bases between them. Germline lookup yields CDR1 SGHTA and CDR2 FQGNSA. CDR3 DNA: TGTGCCAGCAGTTATAACACAGATACGCAGTATTTT. Translation: CASSYNTDTQYF. Complete variable domain (other parts from reference TRBV7-2 and TRBJ2-3): GAGVSQSPSNKVTEKGKDVELRCDPISGHTALYWYRQSLGQGLEFLIYFQGNSAPDKSGLPSDRFSAERTGGSVSTLTIQRTQQEDSAVYLCASSYNTDTQYFGPGTRLTVL.

The chain is built from TRBV27 and TRBJ1-1, with 9 bases that match TRBD1. V dropped 6 bases and J dropped 6; count of bases not matched to a gene: 8. The CDR3 runs 14 residues. The V gene's germline CDR1 is MNHEY and CDR2 SMNVEV (reference sequence). CDR3 residues: CASRLGTGKAEAFF. The CDR3 DNA reads TGTGCCAGCAGGTTAGGGACAGGGAAGGCTGAAGCTTTCTTT.

The J gene is TRBJ1-2, the V gene TRBV29-1, with D tentatively TRBD1 (6 bases). This CDR3 has 15 residues. Trimming stripped 0 bases from V and 3 bases from J, with 14 bases between. The germline CDR1 and CDR2 sequences are SQVTM and ANQGSEA. The CDR3 nucleotides read TGCAGCGTTGAAGAAAACGGGGAGGGGGACTATGGCTACACCTTC. It codes for CSVEENGEGDYGYTF.

This clone appeared a single time. This rearrangement joins TRBV28 to TRBJ2-3, with D perhaps matching TRBD2 (6 bases). Trimming removed 5 bases from V and 1 base from J, with 13 bases in between. Per the germline V gene, CDR1 is MDHEN and CDR2 is SYDVKM. CDR3 size: 15 residues. The CDR3 loop is CASSLGGAGTDTQYF. The DNA of the CDR3 is TGTGCCAGCAGTCTTGGCGGGGCTGGCACAGATACGCAGTATTTT.

This chain joins TRBV11-2 and TRBJ2-5; D is unresolved. CDR3 length equals 13 residues. Trimming left V 0 bases short and J 2 bases short, with 4 bases between. The germline V gene has CDR1 SGHAT and CDR2 FQNNGV. This chain's CDR3 is CASSLEQQETQYF. CDR3 coding DNA: TGTGCCAGCAGCTTAGAACAGCAAGAGACCCAGTACTTC.

The chain carries TRBV20-1 and TRBJ2-7, with D perhaps TRBD2 (6 bases). V was shortened by 6 bases and J by 7 bases, with 13 bases between the two germline ends. Germline V lookup: CDR1 DFQATT, CDR2 SNEGSKA (reference sequence). The CDR3 runs 11 residues. The CDR3 reads CSARLESEQYF. The CDR3, as DNA: TGCAGTGCCAGACTAGAGTCTGAGCAGTACTTC.

The chain joins TRBV6-5 to TRBJ2-5; 8 bases fit TRBD2. Germline V CDR1 and CDR2: MNHEY, SVGAGI. V lost 5 bases to trimming and J lost 5 bases; unmatched junction nucleotides: 10. There are 15 residues in the CDR3. This CDR3 reads CASSLPLGGRETQYF. For the CDR3, the DNA is TGTGCCAGCAGTCTTCCGCTAGGCGGGAGGGAGACCCAGTACTTC.